The rows below give T cell receptor beta chains drawn from one sample of a study of a mutant IDH1 vaccine in newly diagnosed glioma. Which antigens these TCRs recognize remains unknown. Generated by immunoSEQ multiplex PCR, the TCRdb table keeps only in-frame clones and is missing some. The sample consists of around 31,000 clones, roughly 80% of them appearing once. The source material was PBMCs, sampled from a glioma patient whose treatment included an IDH1 peptide vaccine. The receptor source for this set is a woman between 40 and 55 years old with glioma. Each CDR3 is given with its conserved first and last residue. Fields, in order: V gene, CDR3 protein.

v_call: TRBV7-2; cdr3_aa: CASSPLPGTPNF
v_call: TRBV7-7; cdr3_aa: CASSLEGGRGANVLTF
v_call: TRBV13; cdr3_aa: CASSLGLNGELFF
v_call: TRBV7-2; cdr3_aa: CASSARTGVESPLHF
v_call: TRBV27; cdr3_aa: CASSYQIDTNYGYTF
v_call: TRBV6-1; cdr3_aa: CASRVDNTETQYF
v_call: TRBV7-8; cdr3_aa: CASSADIQGARSNQPQHF
v_call: TRBV11-2; cdr3_aa: CASSRGGDTQYF
v_call: TRBV2; cdr3_aa: CASSEALQGVNEQYF
v_call: TRBV9; cdr3_aa: CASSSSGRLDPQYF
v_call: TRBV5-1; cdr3_aa: CASSPTGTNFDTQYF
v_call: TRBV30; cdr3_aa: CAWGWTGAYEQYF
v_call: TRBV29-1; cdr3_aa: CSLLGPPGGYTF
v_call: TRBV18; cdr3_aa: CASSRSYEQYF
v_call: TRBV6-1; cdr3_aa: CASRMPGRNTEAFF
v_call: TRBV11-2; cdr3_aa: CASSPTGHGLAKNIQYF
v_call: TRBV30; cdr3_aa: CAWSPTATRVRELFF
v_call: TRBV2; cdr3_aa: CASSLKSYGYTF
v_call: TRBV10-3; cdr3_aa: CAIIGVGGTEAFF
v_call: TRBV6-5; cdr3_aa: CASSYLTREQETQYF
v_call: TRBV4-3; cdr3_aa: CASSPHAALGPGNTIYF
v_call: TRBV9; cdr3_aa: CASSVEGGASYEQYF
v_call: TRBV6-5; cdr3_aa: CASSYSGDLNEKLFF
v_call: TRBV7-9; cdr3_aa: CASSPGGGAFF
v_call: TRBV5-1; cdr3_aa: CASSQFGRPDTQYF
v_call: TRBV4-1; cdr3_aa: CASSQSFADRGEKLFF
v_call: TRBV27; cdr3_aa: CASSHRDSRNYGYTF
v_call: TRBV4-3; cdr3_aa: CASSHGIFYEQYF
v_call: TRBV6-5; cdr3_aa: CASSYVSGEAFF
v_call: TRBV6-5; cdr3_aa: CASSPGVEGNIQYF
v_call: TRBV5-4; cdr3_aa: CASSRYSLRTATGELFF
v_call: TRBV7-2; cdr3_aa: CASSLVSGGYEQYF
v_call: TRBV5-1; cdr3_aa: CASSLDGDSNQPQHF
v_call: TRBV4-1; cdr3_aa: CASSHPLLARAKNIQYF
v_call: TRBV18; cdr3_aa: CASSPGRAGYSNQPQHF
v_call: TRBV6-5; cdr3_aa: CASSTSLTQETQYF
v_call: TRBV6-1; cdr3_aa: CASSEGYLGQGANYGYTF
v_call: TRBV5-1; cdr3_aa: CASSPATSSGNTIYF
v_call: TRBV15; cdr3_aa: CATTNTGELFF
v_call: TRBV5-1; cdr3_aa: CASSAVGTEAFF
v_call: TRBV7-8; cdr3_aa: CASSLGTYEQYF